The T cell receptor beta chain under discussion was sequenced for a study of cytomegalovirus exposure and HLA in healthy donors. The PCR contained 60 Vbeta and 13 Jbeta primers. Sequencing was performed with immunoSEQ multiplex PCR; in TCRdb, only in-frame clones are kept and a portion is missing. Across fewer than 85,000 clones, the top ten clones capture roughly an eighth of the sample. This TCR was sampled from a man aged 50-59 years in good health and CMV-seropositive. Sequenced input: PBMCs.

Here the CDR3 reads CASSYGGYDSTDTQYF. The CDR3 DNA reads as TGTGCCAGCAGTTACGGGGGGTATGACAGCACAGATACGCAGTATTTT. V is TRBV6-5 and J is TRBJ2-3; possibly TRBD2 for D (6 bases). This CDR3 contains 16 residues. Germline CDR1 is MNHEY and CDR2 is SVGAGI. V was trimmed by 2 bases and J by 0 bases, leaving 12 bases between them.